This record looks at one T cell receptor beta chain sequence and its context. Its antigen is undetermined. The record originates from a study of response to subunit inactivated influenza vaccine. One entry per CDR3 protein, called by TCRdb with MiXCR from the RT-PCR reads. The table has hundreds of thousands of distinct CDR3 sequences, approximately 10% seen once. V lost 4 bases, J lost 3 bases, and 7 bases stayed unmatched. This CDR3 is built from 16 residues. Germline lookup yields CDR1 SGHRS and CDR2 YFSETQ. Regarding the study as a whole: Only a handful of new T cells, the authors suggested, are recruited with each seasonal influenza vaccination.

The chain couples TRBV5-1 to TRBJ2-3; TRBD2 matches 11 bases. The starting material was PBMCs from blood, obtained on the day of vaccination. This sequence originates from a man aged 45-60 years who received an inactivated influenza vaccine. In nucleotides, the CDR3 is TGCGCCAGCAGCCCCACTAGCGGGGGACGAACAGATACGCAGTATTTT. It translates to CASSPTSGGRTDTQYF.